The present TCR beta chain was sequenced within a study of T-cell memory formation after mild COVID-19. Between the trimmed V and J ends, which lost 10 bases and 3 bases, there was a span of 10 bases. Germline lookup yields CDR1 ENHRY and CDR2 SYGVKD. This CDR3 has 13 residues. Concerning this clonotype: As yet, its antigen is unknown.

TCRdb re-called the 5' RACE reads with MiXCR, one entry per CDR3 protein. The sample holds around 200,000 distinct CDR3 sequences, roughly a tenth seen once. Findings of the study overall: Largely, contracting CD4+ clones fell within CM and EM, and contracting CD8+ clones within EMRA.

This receptor was taken from a young man who had mild COVID-19 (a few samples of this study predate the infection). Cell type and time point are not known. The V gene is TRBV10-3, the J gene TRBJ1-6; no reliable D call. Specimen: PBMCs or a T cell subset sorted from them (not recorded which). The CDR3, as DNA: TGTGCCACCTCAGCGGACTATAATTCACCCCTCCACTTT. It encodes CATSADYNSPLHF.